The sequence of this T cell receptor beta chain was determined in a study of T cell responses to AZD1222 COVID-19 vaccine. Points on this clone: Its specificity is not known.

Whole-study results and caveats: Repertoires were obtained only post-peak T cell response.

Profiled with immunoSEQ multiplex PCR; TCRdb holds only in-frame clones, not every one. The repertoire consists of roughly 120,000 clones, with roughly 88% occurring once and the leading ten covering approximately 4%. V was cut by 0 bases and J by 2 bases, with 5 bases left in between. Germline assignment: CDR1 SGHRS and CDR2 YFSETQ. This CDR3 region has 14 residues. The material sequenced was peripheral blood, taken on day 0 of MenACWY control vaccination. The chain carries TRBV5-1 and TRBJ2-2; no definite D call. The receptor's source is an adult in good health. The CDR3 region is CASSLVGNTGELFF. The CDR3 DNA reads as TGCGCCAGCAGCTTGGTGGGCAACACCGGGGAGCTGTTTTTT. The full variable domain, in which reference TRBV5-1 and TRBJ2-2 provide the parts outside the CDR3, is KAGVTQTPRYLIKTRGQQVTLSCSPISGHRSVSWYQQTPGQGLQFLFEYFSETQRNKGNFPGRFSGRQFSNSRSEMNVSTLELGDSALYLCASSLVGNTGELFFGEGSRLTVL.